A single sample is the source of the 32 T cell receptor beta chains below, sequenced in a study of blood T cell repertoires in COVID-19. The protocol was immunoSEQ multiplex PCR, while the TCRdb copy is restricted to in-frame clones and leaves out a portion. The sample comprises over 200,000 clones, 65% to 85% of which are singletons, and less than 5.5% rests with the top ten. Sequencing was performed on peripheral blood. The receptors shown here come from a man aged 50 to 59 with active or convalescent COVID-19.

For this clone: Distinct nucleotide sequences in the sample also encode this CDR3. The chain employs TRBV15 and TRBJ1-6; D not certain. Trimming cost V 0 bases and J 6 bases, with 9 bases left between them. CDR1 is LNHNV, CDR2 YYDKDF, per germline (reference sequence). The CDR3 runs 15 residues. The CDR3 region has the DNA TGTGCCACCAGCAGAGATCGAGGGAGTAATTCACCCCTCCACTTT. This translates into CATSRDRGSNSPLHF. Looking up the rest from reference TRBV15 and TRBJ1-6 gives the full variable domain: DAMVIQNPRYQVTQFGKPVTLSCSQTLNHNVMYWYQQKSSQAPKLLFHYYDKDFNNEADTPDNFQSRRPNTSFCFLDIRSPGLGDTAMYLCATSRDRGSNSPLHFGNGTRLTVT.

The chain joins TRBV5-1 to TRBJ1-1, with D uncertain. CDR3 size: 11 residues. The germline V and J ends were trimmed by 3 bases and 9 bases, with 9 bases remaining between them. The germline gives CDR1 SGHRS, CDR2 YFSETQ. Written as DNA, the CDR3 is TGCGCCAGCAGCTACGGGGAGAAAGCTTTCTTT. Its protein product is CASSYGEKAFF.

This clone turned up a few times. The chain uses TRBV19 and TRBJ1-6; D gene ambiguous. Germline CDR1 and CDR2: LNHDA and SQIVND (reference sequence). Trimming removed 7 bases from V and 3 bases from J, with 4 bases in between. This CDR3 contains 12 residues. CDR3 protein: CASKSYNSPLHF. The CDR3 coding sequence is TGTGCCAGTAAGAGCTATAATTCACCCCTCCACTTT.

This chain joins TRBV25-1 and TRBJ1-2, with D possibly TRBD1 on 5 matching bases. There are 13 residues in the CDR3. The germline gives CDR1 MGHDK, CDR2 SYGVNS. Trimming stripped 4 bases from V and 1 base from J, with 7 bases between. CDR3 sequence (DNA): TGTGCCAGCAGTGGCGGGGGTAACTATGGCTACACCTTC. The encoded protein is CASSGGGNYGYTF.

This sequence joins TRBV7-9 and TRBJ2-1, with 8 bases fitting TRBD2. J lost 5 bases, V lost 2 bases, and 5 bases had no gene match. Germline loops: CDR1 SEHNR, CDR2 FQNEAQ (reference sequence). The CDR3 totals 15 residues. The CDR3, as DNA: TGTGCCAGCAGCTTATATGGCGGGGGGAACAATGAGCAGTTCTTC. Its protein product is CASSLYGGGNNEQFF.

The chain couples TRBV5-4 to TRBJ2-1; TRBD2 aligns across 9 bases. The V gene's germline CDR1 is SGHNT and CDR2 YYREEE (reference sequence). The CDR3 consists of 15 residues. The ends lost 4 bases at V and 8 bases at J; junction bases unmatched: 10. CDR3 sequence reads: CASSAPAGGGYEQFF. In DNA form, the CDR3 reads TGTGCCAGCAGCGCTCCAGCGGGGGGTGGCTATGAGCAGTTCTTC. The whole variable domain, remainder taken from reference TRBV5-4 and TRBJ2-1, is ETGVTQSPTHLIKTRGQQVTLRCSSQSGHNTVSWYQQALGQGPQFIFQYYREEENGRGNFPPRFSGLQFPNYSSELNVNALELDDSALYLCASSAPAGGGYEQFFGPGTRLTVL.

The V call is TRBV5-4, the J call TRBJ1-2; D is unclear. In germline, CDR1 is SGHNT, CDR2 YYREEE (reference sequence). V was trimmed by 3 bases and J by 0 bases, leaving 9 bases between them. This CDR3 is 14 amino acids long. The CDR3 region has the DNA TGTGCCAGCAGCTACGACACCCCTAACTATGGCTACACCTTC. It yields the protein CASSYDTPNYGYTF.

CDR3 protein: CASTLRGGDQETQYF. CDR3 DNA: TGTGCCAGCACTCTTAGGGGGGGGGACCAAGAGACCCAGTACTTC. The V and J genes are TRBV2 and TRBJ2-5; tentatively, D is TRBD2 (7 bases). CDR3 length: 15 amino acids. Trimming removed 7 bases from V and 0 bases from J, with 15 bases in between. Germline V lookup: CDR1 SNHLY, CDR2 FYNNEI.

The gene calls are TRBV19 and TRBJ1-1, with 10 nucleotides matching TRBD1. The germline V gene has CDR1 LNHDA and CDR2 SQIVND (reference sequence). The CDR3 sequence is 15 residues long. The V gene end was trimmed by 11 bases and the J gene end by 3 bases; junction bases not matched to a gene: 12. CDR3: CAAKYLGQGDTEAFF. The CDR3 DNA is TGTGCCGCCAAGTACCTTGGACAGGGGGACACTGAAGCTTTCTTT.

Only one count was recorded for this clone. The chain is built from TRBV6-6 and TRBJ2-3; 7 nucleotides agree with TRBD2. The trim removed 2 bases at V and 1 base at J, leaving 6 bases unmatched. Germline V gene data show CDR1 as MNHNY and CDR2 as SVGAGI (reference sequence). CDR3 length: 16 amino acids. The CDR3 bases are TGTGCCAGCAGTTACGATCCAGCGGGGCGCACAGATACGCAGTATTTT. This sequence encodes CASSYDPAGRTDTQYF.

CDR3 sequence (DNA): TGTGCCAGCAGCTTATACGGGTTCCAGCCTACGCAGTATTTT. This encodes CASSLYGFQPTQYF. The chain joins TRBV5-4 to TRBJ2-3; D remains ambiguous. Germline loops: CDR1 SGHNT, CDR2 YYREEE (reference sequence). Trimming took 2 bases from V and 8 from J, leaving 15 bases between them. The CDR3 contains 14 residues.

This clone has a single count. The chain recombines TRBV6-5 with TRBJ2-7, with D perhaps TRBD1 (5 bases). The CDR3 extends over 11 amino acids. V was shortened by 8 bases and J by 5 bases, with 10 bases between the two germline ends. Germline V lookup: CDR1 MNHEY, CDR2 SVGAGI. The CDR3 loop reads CASAGFHEQYF. As DNA, the CDR3 is TGTGCCAGCGCAGGGTTCCACGAGCAGTACTTC.

The chain carries TRBV28 and TRBJ1-6; D unresolved. The CDR3 spans 15 residues. CDR1 is MDHEN and CDR2 is SYDVKM in the germline V gene. V was shortened by 1 base and J by 8 bases, with 12 bases between the two germline ends. The CDR3 region has the DNA TGTGCCAGCAGTTTATTGGCCGGGGTGGATTCACCCCTCCACTTT. Amino acid sequence: CASSLLAGVDSPLHF. Looking up the rest from reference TRBV28 and TRBJ1-6 gives the full variable domain: DVKVTQSSRYLVKRTGEKVFLECVQDMDHENMFWYRQDPGLGLRLIYFSYDVKMKEKGDIPEGYSVSREKKERFSLILESASTNQTSMYLCASSLLAGVDSPLHFGNGTRLTVT.

The table lists this clone with a count of one. Since a much larger clone is just one base distant, this may be a read error. Distinct nucleotide sequences in the sample also encode this CDR3. The V gene is TRBV6-5, the J gene TRBJ1-6; D not certain. The germline V gene encodes CDR1 MNHEY and CDR2 SVGAGI. CDR3 length: 14 amino acids. V was pared by 6 bases and J by 0 bases, with 6 bases between. This CDR3 reads CASRESSYNSPLHF. The CDR3 nucleotides are TGTGCCAGCAGAGAGAGCTCCTATAATTCACCCCTCCACTTT.

This clone was counted a single time. This chain links TRBV30 with TRBJ1-3; 7 bases match TRBD1. The V and J ends lost 8 bases and 1 base, in that order; junction bases with no gene match: 5. The CDR3 totals 13 residues. The germline V gene has CDR1 GTSNPN and CDR2 SVGIG (reference sequence). The DNA for the CDR3 is TGTGCCATTCAGGGGGTATCTGGAAACACCATATATTTT. It codes for CAIQGVSGNTIYF.

The rearrangement joins TRBV30 to TRBJ1-3; unclear D gene. V was pared by 3 bases and J by 10 bases, with 22 bases between. The CDR3 consists of 15 residues. The germline CDR1 and CDR2 sequences are GTSNPN and SVGIG (reference sequence). Here the CDR3 DNA reads TGTGCCTGGAGGCCCCTCGCGGGCCCCCGAGGGACCATATATTTT. It encodes CAWRPLAGPRGTIYF. The whole variable domain, remainder taken from reference TRBV30 and TRBJ1-3, is SQTIHQWPATLVQPVGSPLSLECTVEGTSNPNLYWYRQAAGRGLQLLFYSVGIGQISSEVPQNLSASRPQDRQFILSSKKLLLSDSGFYLCAWRPLAGPRGTIYFGEGSWLTVV.

The chain employs TRBV6-5 and TRBJ2-1; 7 bases map to TRBD2. Germline CDR1 reads MNHEY; CDR2 reads SVGAGI. There are 15 residues in the CDR3. J lost 3 bases, V lost 6 bases, and 8 bases had no gene match. Here the CDR3 reads CASRALAGVYNEQFF. In DNA, the CDR3 is TGTGCCAGCAGGGCCTTGGCGGGGGTCTACAATGAGCAGTTCTTC.

The chain recombines TRBV6-5 with TRBJ2-3, with 7 bases fitting TRBD2. The CDR3 covers 13 residues. Germline CDR1 MNHEY, CDR2 SVGAGI. With 7 bases clipped from V and 6 bases from J, the junction kept 7 bases outside the gene matches. This CDR3 is CASKIPGGDTQYF. Written as DNA, the CDR3 is TGTGCCAGCAAGATCCCGGGGGGTGATACGCAGTATTTT.

The chain has TRBV5-4 and TRBJ2-3; 8 nucleotides match TRBD2. J lost 2 bases, V lost 0 bases, and 5 bases had no gene match. Germline V lookup: CDR1 SGHNT, CDR2 YYREEE (reference sequence). The CDR3 runs to 16 residues. The CDR3 region is CASSLAAGAATDTQYF. For the CDR3, the DNA is TGTGCCAGCAGCTTGGCAGCGGGGGCCGCCACAGATACGCAGTATTTT.

The V gene is TRBV30, the J gene TRBJ1-3; a possible D gene is TRBD1 (6 bases). The germline V gene encodes CDR1 GTSNPN and CDR2 SVGIG (reference sequence). The V and J ends lost 2 bases and 0 bases respectively, with 14 bases between them. The CDR3 is made up of 16 amino acids. CDR3 nucleotides: TGTGCCTGGAGTATATTTAGGACAGTCTCTGGAAACACCATATATTTT. It translates to CAWSIFRTVSGNTIYF.

The chain is built from TRBV3-1 (or the pseudogene TRBV3-2) and TRBJ2-1, with D tentatively TRBD1 (5 bases). The germline V gene encodes CDR1 LGHDT and CDR2 YNNKEL (reference sequence). This CDR3 contains 14 residues. V was trimmed by 4 bases and J by 10 bases, leaving 17 bases between them. The DNA for the CDR3 is TGTGCCAGCAGCCCCCAGCGCCGCTCAGGGGAGCAGTTCTTC. It specifies CASSPQRRSGEQFF.

The chain couples TRBV2 to TRBJ1-2; no firm D call. Germline CDR1 reads SNHLY; CDR2 reads FYNNEI. The CDR3 extends over 13 amino acids. V lost 7 bases and J lost 0, with 9 bases in between. Here the CDR3 DNA reads TGTGCCAGCAACCCTAAAGCTAACTATGGCTACACCTTC. It codes for CASNPKANYGYTF.

There are a few counts of this clone. The V gene is TRBV7-8, the J gene TRBJ1-2; D gene unclear. This CDR3 is built from 12 residues. Germline loops: CDR1 SGHVS, CDR2 FQNEAQ. Trimming removed 5 bases from V and 3 bases from J, with 7 bases in between. The CDR3 region is CASSLDYYGYTF. Here the CDR3 DNA reads TGTGCCAGCAGCCTCGACTACTATGGCTACACCTTC.

The chain employs TRBV2 and TRBJ2-3, with D maybe TRBD1 (7 bases). The germline gives CDR1 SNHLY, CDR2 FYNNEI. The CDR3 is 13 residues long. Deletions cut 9 bases from V and 0 bases from J, with 10 bases between. CDR3 in amino acids: CARRGQSTDTQYF. The CDR3, as DNA: TGTGCCAGGCGGGGACAGAGCACAGATACGCAGTATTTT. The full variable domain, in which reference TRBV2 and TRBJ2-3 provide the parts outside the CDR3, is EPEVTQTPSHQVTQMGQEVILRCVPISNHLYFYWYRQILGQKVEFLVSFYNNEISEKSEIFDDQFSVERPDGSNFTLKIRSTKLEDSAMYFCARRGQSTDTQYFGPGTRLTVL.

The V and J genes are TRBV19 and TRBJ2-3; a possible D gene is TRBD1 (6 bases). CDR1 and CDR2 (germline): LNHDA, SQIVND (reference sequence). V lost 3 bases and J 1 base, leaving 8 bases between the germline ends. This CDR3 is 14 amino acids long. The CDR3 DNA sequence: TGTGCCAGTAGTATGAACAGGGGCACAGATACGCAGTATTTT. Residues: CASSMNRGTDTQYF. Looking up the rest from reference TRBV19 and TRBJ2-3 gives the full variable domain: DGGITQSPKYLFRKEGQNVTLSCEQNLNHDAMYWYRQDPGQGLRLIYYSQIVNDFQKGDIAEGYSVSREKKESFPLTVTSAQKNPTAFYLCASSMNRGTDTQYFGPGTRLTVL.

The genes are TRBV30 and TRBJ2-7; D possibly corresponds to TRBD2 (5 bases). Between the trimmed V and J ends, which lost 0 bases and 2 bases, there was a span of 11 bases. The CDR3 totals 14 residues. The germline CDR1 and CDR2 sequences are GTSNPN and SVGIG (reference sequence). The CDR3 loop is CAWSVEPGTYEQYF. The CDR3 DNA follows: TGTGCCTGGAGTGTTGAACCCGGGACCTACGAGCAGTACTTC. The full variable domain, with the rest looked up from reference TRBV30 and TRBJ2-7, is SQTIHQWPATLVQPVGSPLSLECTVEGTSNPNLYWYRQAAGRGLQLLFYSVGIGQISSEVPQNLSASRPQDRQFILSSKKLLLSDSGFYLCAWSVEPGTYEQYFGPGTRLTVT.

This rearrangement joins TRBV20-1 to TRBJ2-5; a possible D gene is TRBD2 (6 bases). CDR3 length equals 10 residues. CDR1 and CDR2 from the germline V gene are DFQATT and SNEGSKA (reference sequence). Between the trimmed V and J ends, which lost 5 bases and 12 bases, there was a span of 13 bases. The CDR3 loop reads CSASRDSEYF. The CDR3 DNA sequence: TGCAGTGCTTCCAGGGACTCCGAGTACTTC.

There are a few counts of this clone. The genes are TRBV19 and TRBJ2-2; weak D call: TRBD1 (5 bases). Trimming pared 4 bases from V and 5 bases from J, leaving 11 bases between. Germline values: CDR1 LNHDA, CDR2 SQIVND (reference sequence). This CDR3 has 14 amino acids. The CDR3 spells CASSRGYGTGELFF. The CDR3 DNA follows: TGTGCCAGTAGTAGGGGCTACGGGACCGGGGAGCTGTTTTTT.

The chain combines TRBV6-4 with TRBJ2-7; D is possibly TRBD1 (5 bases). The ends were cut back, 0 bases at V and 7 bases at J, with 10 bases in the middle. This CDR3 has 13 residues. Looked up from germline, CDR1 is MRHNA and CDR2 is SNTAGT. The CDR3 bases are TGTGCCAGCAGTGACTCGACAGTGGGAGAGCAGTACTTC. Translation gives CASSDSTVGEQYF.

The rearrangement uses TRBV20-1 and TRBJ2-7, with 9 positions matching TRBD2. Germline-derived CDR1 and CDR2 are DFQATT and SNEGSKA (reference sequence). V dropped 3 bases and J dropped 1; count of bases not matched to a gene: 7. The CDR3 has 15 residues. The chain's CDR3 is CSASLPRGGSYEQYF. CDR3 in DNA: TGCAGTGCTAGTCTCCCGCGGGGGGGATCCTACGAGCAGTACTTC.

This clone was recorded once. The rearrangement uses TRBV19 and TRBJ1-1; D uncertain. The CDR3 is 16 amino acids. Trimming stripped 4 bases from V and 6 bases from J, with 21 bases between. Germline values: CDR1 LNHDA, CDR2 SQIVND (reference sequence). The CDR3, as DNA: TGTGCCAGTAGTACGCGGTCGCGGGAACTAGCGGCTGAAGCTTTCTTT. The encoded protein is CASSTRSRELAAEAFF.

The genes are TRBV3-1 (or the pseudogene TRBV3-2) and TRBJ1-2, with 8 bases aligning to TRBD1. The V segment lost 4 bases and the J segment 3 bases; nucleotides outside the gene matches: 4. The CDR3 length is 14 residues. CDR1 and CDR2 from the germline V gene are LGHDT and YNNKEL (reference sequence). CDR3 protein: CASSLTGDDYGYTF. The CDR3 DNA sequence: TGTGCCAGCAGCCTGACAGGGGACGACTATGGCTACACCTTC.